The rows below give T cell receptor beta chains drawn from one sample of a study of beta chain features in type 1 diabetes. Assay: immunoSEQ multiplex PCR; the TCRdb copy retains only in-frame clones and omits some. This table holds some 240,000 clones, 16% found once. What was sequenced was naive CD4+ T cells from blood. These receptors were collected from a man aged 30 to 45 with type 1 diabetes. Each CDR3 is given with its conserved first and last residue. Fields, in order: J gene, V gene, CDR3 protein.

j_gene: TRBJ2-7; v_gene: TRBV20-1; CDR3aa: CSARSVREQYF
j_gene: TRBJ2-3; v_gene: TRBV21-1; CDR3aa: CASQGRRTDTQYF
j_gene: TRBJ2-1; v_gene: TRBV5-1; CDR3aa: CASSSEGHYEQFF
j_gene: TRBJ2-2; v_gene: TRBV5-4; CDR3aa: CASSLAGRGSVSGELFF
j_gene: TRBJ2-3; v_gene: TRBV28; CDR3aa: CASSFSLGTRTDTQYF
j_gene: TRBJ2-1; v_gene: TRBV18; CDR3aa: CASSLLSSGSLYNEQFF
j_gene: TRBJ2-1; v_gene: TRBV10-1; CDR3aa: CASSEGLAGNNEQFF
j_gene: TRBJ1-4; v_gene: TRBV15; CDR3aa: CATSRDRERMVFF
j_gene: TRBJ2-1; v_gene: TRBV7-3; CDR3aa: CASSFYRDEQFF
j_gene: TRBJ2-7; v_gene: TRBV7-2; CDR3aa: CASSYRQATYEQYF
j_gene: TRBJ2-7; v_gene: TRBV29-1; CDR3aa: CSASNSVEAYEQYF
j_gene: TRBJ2-5; v_gene: TRBV11-2; CDR3aa: CASSFTTELGTQYF
j_gene: TRBJ2-1; v_gene: TRBV19; CDR3aa: CASSISFRIPYNEQFF
j_gene: TRBJ2-4; v_gene: TRBV25-1; CDR3aa: CASSDSRTGPVQNIQYF
j_gene: TRBJ1-1; v_gene: TRBV9; CDR3aa: CASSPSWGRVRPEAFF
j_gene: TRBJ2-1; v_gene: TRBV7-2; CDR3aa: CASSPGWLATKEPNNEQFF
j_gene: TRBJ2-1; v_gene: TRBV27; CDR3aa: CASSFRGLAGYNEQFF
j_gene: TRBJ1-5; v_gene: TRBV23-1; CDR3aa: CASSQSGQGESQPQHF
j_gene: TRBJ2-6; v_gene: TRBV27; CDR3aa: CASSSGSNVLTF
j_gene: TRBJ2-5; v_gene: TRBV7-9; CDR3aa: CASSRQGLVQETQYF
j_gene: TRBJ2-1; v_gene: TRBV12-5; CDR3aa: CASGRRSYNEQFF
j_gene: TRBJ2-2; v_gene: TRBV29-1; CDR3aa: CSVERQTWELFF
j_gene: TRBJ2-5; v_gene: TRBV29-1; CDR3aa: CSGGTRTGQETQYF
j_gene: TRBJ2-5; v_gene: TRBV18; CDR3aa: CASSPQQGGQETQYF
j_gene: TRBJ1-5; v_gene: TRBV7-9; CDR3aa: CASSLLGQPQHF
j_gene: TRBJ2-7; v_gene: TRBV28; CDR3aa: CASSSQAGGRYEQYF
j_gene: TRBJ2-3; v_gene: TRBV7-8; CDR3aa: CASSLAHLAPRTDTQYF
j_gene: TRBJ1-5; v_gene: TRBV9; CDR3aa: CASSFRTGEDQPQHF
j_gene: TRBJ1-1; v_gene: TRBV30; CDR3aa: CAWSGSDRDTEAFF
j_gene: TRBJ2-7; v_gene: TRBV7-2; CDR3aa: CASSFPNLSHEQYF
j_gene: TRBJ2-5; v_gene: TRBV9; CDR3aa: CASSVSGGLQETQYF
j_gene: TRBJ2-1; v_gene: TRBV5-4; CDR3aa: CASSLGYSGTERFF
j_gene: TRBJ2-1; v_gene: TRBV30; CDR3aa: CAWSFGGQRNEQFF
j_gene: TRBJ2-7; v_gene: TRBV9; CDR3aa: CASSKRSGLSYEQYF
j_gene: TRBJ2-7; v_gene: TRBV28; CDR3aa: CASRGNYEQYF
j_gene: TRBJ2-1; v_gene: TRBV6-5; CDR3aa: CASSYNRYNEQFF
j_gene: TRBJ1-1; v_gene: TRBV30; CDR3aa: CAWSLRGQGGWDTEAFF
j_gene: TRBJ1-2; v_gene: TRBV29-1; CDR3aa: CSVDVPLPGYGYTF
j_gene: TRBJ2-5; v_gene: TRBV5-1; CDR3aa: CASSLVTGTSGQETQYF
j_gene: TRBJ2-7; v_gene: TRBV6-5; CDR3aa: CASSRNDIAYEQYF
j_gene: TRBJ2-3; v_gene: TRBV29-1; CDR3aa: CSADGRTDTQYF
j_gene: TRBJ2-3; v_gene: TRBV7-2; CDR3aa: CASSFSGVPASTDTQYF
j_gene: TRBJ2-3; v_gene: TRBV4-2; CDR3aa: CASSQMGRNTDTQYF
j_gene: TRBJ2-3; v_gene: TRBV19; CDR3aa: CAATPAGTDTQYF
j_gene: TRBJ2-3; v_gene: TRBV28; CDR3aa: CASSFSAGGRDTQYF
j_gene: TRBJ2-7; v_gene: TRBV5-4; CDR3aa: CASSLGRYEQYF
j_gene: TRBJ2-7; v_gene: TRBV4-3; CDR3aa: CASSQASGTSTYEQYF
j_gene: TRBJ2-3; v_gene: TRBV29-1; CDR3aa: CSVDSGGTDTQYF
j_gene: TRBJ2-3; v_gene: TRBV30; CDR3aa: CAWWISGTDTQYF
j_gene: TRBJ2-7; v_gene: TRBV7-2; CDR3aa: CASSLLAGGPYEQYF
j_gene: TRBJ2-5; v_gene: TRBV27; CDR3aa: CASSLRERETQYF
j_gene: TRBJ2-7; v_gene: TRBV7-9; CDR3aa: CASSLIGSPSYEQYF
j_gene: TRBJ2-1; v_gene: TRBV29-1; CDR3aa: CSVEDRDEQFF
j_gene: TRBJ2-1; v_gene: TRBV10-1; CDR3aa: CASSALGAGGRNEQFF
j_gene: TRBJ2-1; v_gene: TRBV11-3; CDR3aa: CASSLDGGTSGSNEQFF
j_gene: TRBJ2-5; v_gene: TRBV20-1; CDR3aa: CSLLREETQYF
j_gene: TRBJ1-2; v_gene: TRBV15; CDR3aa: CATSRDLGNGYTF
j_gene: TRBJ2-7; v_gene: TRBV9; CDR3aa: CASSVEGTGASYEQYF
j_gene: TRBJ1-2; v_gene: TRBV10-3; CDR3aa: CAITDPGQGDYGYTF
j_gene: TRBJ2-3; v_gene: TRBV18; CDR3aa: CASSPTSGTDTQYF